This TCR beta chain stems from a study of cytomegalovirus exposure and HLA in healthy donors. V was clipped by 4 bases and J by 0 bases, with 9 bases between them. This CDR3 comprises 14 residues. Per the germline V gene, CDR1 is SQVTM and CDR2 is ANQGSEA. The PCR had 60 Vbeta and 13 Jbeta primers. Generated by immunoSEQ multiplex PCR, the TCRdb table keeps only in-frame clones and is missing some. The specimen's table records approximately 150,000 clones. The genes are TRBV29-1 and TRBJ1-4; D perhaps matches TRBD1 (5 bases). Sequencing was carried out using PBMCs. The TCR comes from a woman aged 40 to 49 in good health and CMV-seronegative. The CDR3 sequence: CSVAGEATNEKLFF. The CDR3 bases are TGCAGCGTTGCGGGGGAGGCAACTAATGAAAAACTGTTTTTT. The full variable domain, with the rest looked up from reference TRBV29-1 and TRBJ1-4, is SAVISQKPSRDICQRGTSLTIQCQVDSQVTMMFWYRQQPGQSLTLIATANQGSEATYESGFVIDKFPISRPNLTFSTLTVSNMSPEDSSIYLCSVAGEATNEKLFFGSGTQLSVL.